The 15 T cell receptor beta chains listed next were all sequenced from one sample in a study of identical twins (TCRdb year 2016). The library was obtained by 5' RACE. The sequencing machine was an Illumina HiSeq 2000. TCRdb reprocessing: public reads trimmed at Q25 with fastp, clones called with MiXCR, in-frame beta chains kept. All rows with the same CDR3 protein become a single entry with the most common DNA and genes. This sample has 250,000 to 300,000 distinct CDR3 sequences in its table, and roughly 8.6% of those were observed once. The ten largest clones add up to 7% to 8.5% of the sample. These records were also assigned to another study, of yellow fever vaccine responses in identical twins.

The sample taken for sequencing was CD8+ T cells sorted from blood. Every receptor here comes from a woman between 18 and 30 years old in good health.

In its sample, this clonotype was seen many times. The chain combines TRBV5-6 with TRBJ2-3; D uncertain. This CDR3 has 14 residues. Germline CDR1 reads SGHDT; CDR2 reads YYEEEE. V was shortened by 3 bases and J by 0 bases, with 8 bases between the two germline ends. The CDR3 nucleotides are TGTGCCAGCAGCTCGGATGCTAGCACAGATACGCAGTATTTT. It codes for CASSSDASTDTQYF.

The chain combines TRBV25-1 with TRBJ2-3; a possible D gene is TRBD2 (7 bases). The CDR3 covers 16 residues. The ends were cut back, 5 bases at V and 5 bases at J, with 20 bases in the middle. Germline loops: CDR1 MGHDK, CDR2 SYGVNS. This chain's CDR3 is CASSPFTRGAVDTQYF. The CDR3 region has the DNA TGTGCCAGCAGTCCATTCACCCGGGGGGCGGTAGATACGCAGTATTTT.

This clonotype was recorded at least ten times. The rearrangement joins TRBV30 to TRBJ1-3, with D uncertain. This CDR3 has 11 amino acids. CDR1 GTSNPN and CDR2 SVGIG come from the germline V gene (reference sequence). V shed 4 bases and J shed 4 bases, with 5 bases lying between them. In nucleotides, the CDR3 is TGTGCCTGGACGGAAGGAAACACCATATATTTT. This gives the protein CAWTEGNTIYF.

The sample holds a few counts of this clonotype. The chain uses TRBV7-8 and TRBJ2-1; D call uncertain. CDR1 SGHVS and CDR2 FQNEAQ come from the germline V gene. V lost 8 bases and J lost 0, with 17 bases in between. The CDR3 totals 16 residues. CDR3 residues: CASQRDLLFSYNEQFF. The CDR3 nucleotides read TGTGCCAGCCAGCGCGACCTCCTCTTCTCCTACAATGAGCAGTTCTTC.

Note on this clonotype: This sequence may be a read error, since a much larger clone differs from it by one base. The chain couples TRBV10-3 to TRBJ2-1, with D maybe TRBD2 (5 bases). V was cut by 6 bases and J by 8 bases, with 11 bases left in between. The germline V gene encodes CDR1 ENHRY and CDR2 SYGVKD. The CDR3 is made up of 12 amino acids. CDR3 bases: TGTGCCATCAGGGAAGGGAGCGATGAGCAGTTCTTC. Translating gives CAIREGSDEQFF.

This clonotype has a handful of counts. The CDR3 DNA reads as TGTGCCAGCAGCTCATACTTGGAGACCCAGTACTTC. Its translation: CASSSYLETQYF. The chain links TRBV3-1 to TRBJ2-5; D unresolved. CDR3 length equals 12 residues. Between the trimmed V and J ends, which lost 5 bases and 5 bases, there was a span of 9 bases. CDR1 is LGHDT, CDR2 YNNKEL, per germline (reference sequence).

The genes are TRBV9 and TRBJ2-1; a possible D gene is TRBD2 (7 bases). The germline V gene has CDR1 SGDLS and CDR2 YYNGEE. The CDR3 spans 16 residues. Trimming pared 2 bases from V and 8 bases from J, leaving 20 bases between. CDR3 in amino acids: CASSVGGAWIPDEQFF. The CDR3 DNA follows: TGTGCCAGCAGCGTGGGGGGGGCATGGATACCCGATGAGCAGTTCTTC.

This clonotype has more than one count but fewer than ten. The CDR3 sequence: CASSQGTGNQETQYF. The DNA for the CDR3 is TGCGCCAGCAGCCAAGGGACAGGGAACCAAGAGACCCAGTACTTC. The V gene is TRBV4-3, the J gene TRBJ2-5; 8 bases agree with TRBD1. Germline V CDR1 and CDR2: LGHNA, YSLEER. The CDR3 loop spans 15 amino acids. Trimming at V came to 1 base and at J to 0 bases, leaving 1 base not matched to a gene.

This clonotype was counted ten times or more. The V and J genes are TRBV6-5 and TRBJ2-7; TRBD1 matches at 12 bases. This CDR3 contains 16 residues. J gave up 6 bases and V 0 bases, and 6 bases lay outside the gene matches. The germline gives CDR1 MNHEY, CDR2 SVGAGI. CDR3 nucleotides: TGTGCCAGCAGTTACTCCCTCGGGACAGGGGGCCTCGAGCAGTACTTC. Protein product: CASSYSLGTGGLEQYF.

The chain recombines TRBV18 with TRBJ1-1; a possible D gene is TRBD1 (5 bases). Trimming removed 1 base from V and 4 bases from J, with 13 bases in between. CDR3 size: 15 residues. Germline V gene sequence: CDR1 KGHSH, CDR2 LQKENI. The CDR3 loop reads CASSPLDSAPTEAFF. CDR3 nucleotides: TGTGCCAGCTCACCACTCGACAGCGCGCCCACTGAAGCTTTCTTT.

This chain uses TRBV12-3 or TRBV12-4 with TRBJ2-3; D unclear. There are 13 residues in the CDR3. Trimming pared 8 bases from V and 2 bases from J, leaving 11 bases between. The CDR3 DNA reads as TGTGCCAGCTTGCAGGAAAACACAGATACGCAGTATTTT. It encodes CASLQENTDTQYF.

This clonotype was picked up a small number of times. The chain is built from TRBV24-1 and TRBJ1-5, with D uncertain. From germline, CDR1 is KGHDR and CDR2 SFDVKD. Trimming took off 6 bases at V and 4 bases at J, with 12 bases between the two ends. This CDR3 is 14 amino acids long. The CDR3 DNA sequence: TGTGCCACCAGTTCCCCTTCGAGAAATCAGCCCCAGCATTTT. Protein sequence: CATSSPSRNQPQHF.

This clonotype was counted only a few times. The chain recombines TRBV6-2 or TRBV6-3 with TRBJ2-2, with 9 positions matching TRBD2. With V trimmed by 0 bases and J by 1 base, 3 bases remained unmatched. Germline-derived CDR1 and CDR2 are MNHEY and SVGEGT. The CDR3 spans 17 residues. CDR3 amino acids: CASSYSASGVNTGELFF. As DNA, the CDR3 is TGTGCCAGCAGTTACTCGGCTAGCGGGGTGAACACCGGGGAGCTGTTTTTT.

This clonotype was seen repeatedly, ten times or more. This chain connects TRBV12-3 or TRBV12-4 to TRBJ2-5; no firm D call. V dropped 3 bases and J dropped 0 bases, with 5 bases sitting between them. CDR3 length equals 13 residues. This CDR3 reads CASSFGYQETQYF. Here the CDR3 DNA reads TGTGCCAGCAGTTTTGGTTACCAAGAGACCCAGTACTTC.

The V call is TRBV5-6, the J call TRBJ2-3, with 8 bases fitting TRBD1. The V and J ends lost 0 bases and 5 bases, in that order; junction bases with no gene match: 8. CDR1 and CDR2 from the germline V gene are SGHDT and YYEEEE. The CDR3 is 16 amino acids. CDR3 loop: CASSLAAGQEIDTQYF. CDR3 bases: TGTGCCAGCAGCTTGGCCGCGGGACAGGAGATAGATACGCAGTATTTT.